This is a list of T cell receptor beta chains from one sample in a study of metastatic and nonmetastatic thyroid tumors. TCRdb re-clonotyped the PCR reads through MiXCR. The sample lists over 15,000 clones; 15% to 20% were seen once. The sample was blood. These receptors came from a male donor with papillary thyroid cancer or a benign thyroid nodule (not recorded which). Some clones in this sample may be carry-over from other donors' samples. CDR3s include the opening cysteine and the closing phenylalanine or tryptophan. D genes are given only for firm matches. Size is omitted from some rows. Given values are once, few, many or a class for expanded clones.

v_call,d_call,clone_size,j_call,cdr3_aa,cdr3_nt
TRBV12-3/TRBV12-4,.,few,TRBJ1-5,CASSLEGTEIYGKQPQHF,TGTGCCAGCAGTCTGGAAGGGACTGAAATTTATGGCAAACAGCCCCAGCATTTT
TRBV6-1,.,.,TRBJ1-1,CASRTRGGENTEAFF,TGTGCCAGCAGGACCAGGGGAGGGGAAAACACTGAAGCTTTCTTT
TRBV3-1,TRBD2,many,TRBJ2-1,CASSRAGDIDEQFF,TGTGCCAGCAGCCGAGCGGGAGACATAGATGAGCAGTTCTTC
TRBV28,.,many,TRBJ1-5,CASTPPGQYSNQPQHF,TGTGCCAGCACCCCGCCTGGGCAGTATAGCAATCAGCCCCAGCATTTT
TRBV20-1,.,many,TRBJ1-2,CSATGGLDGYTF,TGCAGTGCCACCGGCGGTCTCGATGGCTACACCTTC
TRBV4-1,.,many,TRBJ2-3,CASSQAAGKRATQYF,TGCGCTAGCAGCCAAGCCGCGGGGAAGCGAGCTACGCAGTATTTT
TRBV6-1,.,many,TRBJ2-7,CASSQTTQGGYEQYF,TGTGCCAGCAGTCAAACTACTCAGGGGGGGTACGAGCAGTACTTC
TRBV30,.,medium-sized,TRBJ1-2,CAWSEWSYGYTF,TGTGCCTGGAGTGAATGGTCCTATGGCTACACCTTC
TRBV27,.,many,TRBJ1-3,CASSLTWGGGPGNTIYF,TGTGCCAGCAGTTTAACGTGGGGGGGGGGGCCTGGAAACACCATATATTTT
TRBV5-1,.,many,TRBJ1-1,CASRATVMNTEAFF,TGCGCCAGCAGGGCGACAGTAATGAACACTGAAGCTTTCTTT
TRBV12-3/TRBV12-4,.,.,TRBJ1-1,CASTPQGMSTEAFF,TGTGCCAGCACCCCCCAGGGAATGAGCACTGAAGCTTTCTTT
TRBV20-1,.,many,TRBJ2-2,CSASDTTNTGELFF,TGCAGTGCTAGTGACACAACGAACACCGGGGAGCTGTTTTTT
TRBV28,TRBD1,many,TRBJ1-6,CASRQPGQLSSPLHF,TGTGCCAGCAGGCAGCCGGGACAGCTGTCTTCACCCCTCCACTTT
TRBV25-1,TRBD1,many,TRBJ1-1,CASSEYGQGVTEAFF,TGTGCCAGCAGTGAATATGGACAGGGGGTCACTGAAGCTTTCTTT
TRBV6-2/TRBV6-3,.,many,TRBJ2-3,CASRYWGSSTDTQYF,TGTGCCAGCAGATACTGGGGTTCTAGCACAGATACGCAGTATTTT
TRBV5-1,TRBD1,many,TRBJ1-1,CASSWDRGEAFF,TGCGCCAGCAGCTGGGACAGGGGGGAAGCTTTCTTT
TRBV12-3/TRBV12-4,TRBD2,few,TRBJ2-2,CASNPGLAGLTGELFF,TGTGCCAGCAACCCGGGACTAGCGGGACTCACCGGGGAGCTGTTTTTT
TRBV5-1,TRBD1,.,TRBJ1-1,CASTHAGQDMNTEAFF,TGCGCCAGCACCCACGCGGGACAGGACATGAACACTGAAGCTTTCTTT
TRBV6-1,.,many,TRBJ2-5,CASSSWGHLKETQYF,TGTGCCAGCAGTTCTTGGGGGCACCTCAAAGAGACCCAGTACTTC
TRBV18,.,.,TRBJ1-4,CASSPRGRQLNEKLFF,TGTGCCAGCTCACCCCGCGGACGGCAGCTGAATGAAAAACTGTTTTTT
TRBV24-1,TRBD1,many,TRBJ2-2,CATSDFYGDRVTGGLFF,TGTGCCACCAGTGATTTTTACGGGGACAGGGTCACCGGGGGGCTGTTTTTT
TRBV9,.,.,TRBJ2-7,CASSVDCGFSYEQYF,TGTGCCAGCAGCGTAGATTGTGGCTTTTCCTACGAGCAGTACTTC
TRBV7-8,TRBD1,.,TRBJ1-4,CASSLDQTGGAEKLFF,TGTGCCAGCAGCTTAGATCAGACAGGGGGAGCTGAAAAACTGTTTTTT